This T cell receptor (beta chain) emerged from a study of identical twins. Unique molecular identifiers were in the cDNA, with template-switch universal primer binding. Each CDR3 protein gets one entry after TCRdb re-called the 5' RACE reads with MiXCR. The sample lists some 600,000 distinct CDR3 sequences, about 7.1% occurring once. In this sample, this clonotype turned up a few times. The CDR3 sequence is 13 residues long. V lost 6 bases, J lost 4 bases, and 3 bases stayed unmatched. This sample also belongs to another study, concerning yellow fever vaccine responses in identical twins.

The rearrangement links TRBV12-3 or TRBV12-4 to TRBJ2-7; 10 positions agree with TRBD2. The sequence came from a woman aged 18-30 years in good health. Sequencing was carried out using PBMCs. In DNA form, the CDR3 reads TGTGCCAGCAGAAGGACTAGCGGATACGAGCAGTACTTC. As protein: CASRRTSGYEQYF.